There are a few counts of the clone carrying this TCR beta chain. Its antigen is not known. The CDR3 carries no conserved terminal phenylalanine or tryptophan, so it likely arises from a read error. It is unclear where the CDR3 begins or ends on the DNA, so no DNA is shown, and the CDR3 is as TCRdb lists it. Counting both end residues, the CDR3 totals 11 amino acids. CDR1 MNHNS and CDR2 SASEGT come from the germline V gene. The source of the sample is a study of memory CD4+ T cells and cytomegalovirus serostatus. Single viable CD3+CD4+CD8-CD45RO+ cells were sorted as the memory CD4+ T cells. Using immunoSEQ multiplex PCR, the repertoire was profiled, and TCRdb retains in-frame clones only, with some absent. The sample has roughly 45,000 clones, around 78% seen once. Broader study findings: Median bootstrapped AUC for CMV status was just under 0.97 originally, 0.9 to 0.93 US-trained.

The chain employs TRBV6-1 and TRBJ2-7; the DNA was not compared with TRBD2, the D call given in the table. The sequencing input was memory CD4+ T cells from blood. The receptor's source is an adult in good health and CMV-seronegative. The CDR3 is CASSRLWRWHL.